The T cell receptor (beta chain) under discussion was sequenced for a study of metastatic and nonmetastatic thyroid tumors. Overall study context: Thyroid patients, malignant and benign, had repertoires compared across blood and tumor or nodule tissue. Notes on the study in general: When malignant thyroid tumors were compared with benign nodules, TCR beta diversity was reportedly significantly higher in the malignant tumors. This held in both blood and tumor samples.

The CDR3 sequence is 12 residues long. V dropped 3 bases and J dropped 1 base, with 3 bases sitting between them. Germline lookup yields CDR1 SEHNR and CDR2 FQNEAQ (reference sequence). Study processing details: A classifier for distant metastasis in papillary thyroid cancer was constructed using CDR3 differences observed across clinicopathological groups. TCRdb ran MiXCR on the PCR reads. V and J calls and clone size were set by TCRdb, not the authors. The sample carries tens of thousands of clones, about a sixth recorded once. In this sample, this clone turned up many times. Its antigen remains unknown. Before thyroid surgery, none of the patients had received any treatment.

V is TRBV7-9 and J is TRBJ2-5; no clear D gene. The receptor was isolated from a male donor with papillary thyroid cancer or a benign thyroid nodule (not recorded which). Some clones in this sample may be carry-over from other donors' samples. Specimen: blood. Here the CDR3 reads CASSLAQETQYF. The DNA of the CDR3 is TGTGCCAGCAGCTTGGCCCAAGAGACCCAGTACTTC.